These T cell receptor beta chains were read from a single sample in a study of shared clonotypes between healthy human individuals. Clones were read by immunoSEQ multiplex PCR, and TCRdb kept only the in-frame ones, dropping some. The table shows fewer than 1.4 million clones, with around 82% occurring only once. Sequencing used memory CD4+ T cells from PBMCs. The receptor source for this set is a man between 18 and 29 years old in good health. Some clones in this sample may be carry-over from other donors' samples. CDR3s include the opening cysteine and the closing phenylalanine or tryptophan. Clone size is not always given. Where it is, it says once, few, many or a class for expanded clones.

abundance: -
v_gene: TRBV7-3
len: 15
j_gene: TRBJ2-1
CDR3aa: CASSSIAGSYNEQFF

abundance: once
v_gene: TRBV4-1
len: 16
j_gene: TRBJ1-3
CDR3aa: CASSQPNRDRGNTIYF

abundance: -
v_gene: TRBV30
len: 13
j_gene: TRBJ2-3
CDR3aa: CAWSRETTDTQYF

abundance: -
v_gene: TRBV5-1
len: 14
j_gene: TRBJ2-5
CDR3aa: CASSLAGGEETQYF

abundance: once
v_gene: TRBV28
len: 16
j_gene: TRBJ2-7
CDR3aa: CASSPLGDRGSYEQYF

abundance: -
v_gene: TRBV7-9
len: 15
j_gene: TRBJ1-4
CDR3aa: CASSITGPSNEKLFF

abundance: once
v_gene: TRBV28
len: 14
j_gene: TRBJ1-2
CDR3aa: CASSHRDRGRGYTF

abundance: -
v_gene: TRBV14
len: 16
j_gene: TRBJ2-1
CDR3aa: CASSQRPGTSYNEQFF

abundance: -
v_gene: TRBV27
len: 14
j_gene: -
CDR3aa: CASSWGREGGEQYF

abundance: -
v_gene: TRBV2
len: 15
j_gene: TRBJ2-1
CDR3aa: CASSDLAGGVNEQFF

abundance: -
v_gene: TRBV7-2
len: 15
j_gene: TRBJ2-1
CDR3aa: CASSFYAGSYNEQFF

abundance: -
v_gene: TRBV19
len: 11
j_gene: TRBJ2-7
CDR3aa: CARERGNEQYF

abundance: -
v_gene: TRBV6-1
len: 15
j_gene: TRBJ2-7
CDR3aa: CASSETGARAYEQYF

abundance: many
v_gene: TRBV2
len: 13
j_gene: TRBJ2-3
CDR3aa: CASGLAGTDTQYF

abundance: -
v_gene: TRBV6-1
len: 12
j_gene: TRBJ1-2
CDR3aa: CASSPAPGGYTF

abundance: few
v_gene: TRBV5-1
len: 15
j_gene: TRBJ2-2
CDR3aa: CASSPSTANTGELFF

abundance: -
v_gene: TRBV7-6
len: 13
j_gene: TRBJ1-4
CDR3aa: CASSRGEEEKLFF

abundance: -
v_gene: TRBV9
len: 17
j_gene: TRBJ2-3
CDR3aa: CASSVPLTSGREDTQYF

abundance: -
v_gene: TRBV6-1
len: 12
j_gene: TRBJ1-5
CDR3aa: CASSEGRGPQHF

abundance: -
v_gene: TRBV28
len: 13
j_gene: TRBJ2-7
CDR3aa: CASSFGRAYEQYF

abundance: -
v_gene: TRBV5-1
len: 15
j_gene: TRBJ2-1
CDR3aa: CASSLGSGRVNEQFF

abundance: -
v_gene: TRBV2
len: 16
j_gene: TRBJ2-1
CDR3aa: CASSGVAASGYNEQFF

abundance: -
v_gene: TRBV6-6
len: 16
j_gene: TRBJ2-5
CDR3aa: CASSHPGLAGGETQYF

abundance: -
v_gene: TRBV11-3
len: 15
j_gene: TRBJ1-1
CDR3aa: CARALVGGLNTEAFF

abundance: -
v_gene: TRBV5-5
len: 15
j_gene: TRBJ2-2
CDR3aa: CASSRVTSAVGELFF

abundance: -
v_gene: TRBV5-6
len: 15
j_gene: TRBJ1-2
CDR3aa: CASSLFLQRDYGYTF

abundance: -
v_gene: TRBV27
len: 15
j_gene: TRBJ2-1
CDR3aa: CASTPSGGQGREQFF

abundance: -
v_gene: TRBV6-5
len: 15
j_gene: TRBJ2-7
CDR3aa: CASSPLTGGFEEQYF

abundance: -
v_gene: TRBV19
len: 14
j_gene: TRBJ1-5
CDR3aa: CASSILRLNQPQHF

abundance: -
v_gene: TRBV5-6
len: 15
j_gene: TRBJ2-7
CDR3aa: CASSSRRVETYEQYF

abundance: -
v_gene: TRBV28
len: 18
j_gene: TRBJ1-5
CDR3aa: CASSVYRPPAYSNQPQHF

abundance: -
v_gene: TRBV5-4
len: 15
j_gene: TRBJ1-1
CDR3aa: CASSLVPGEWTEAFF

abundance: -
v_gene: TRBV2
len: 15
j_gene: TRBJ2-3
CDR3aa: CASSPLAGGTDTQYF

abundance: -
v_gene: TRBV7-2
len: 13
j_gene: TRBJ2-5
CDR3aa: CASSLVAEETQYF

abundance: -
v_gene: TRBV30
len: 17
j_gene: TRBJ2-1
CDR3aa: CAWSVRHRLERDNEQFF

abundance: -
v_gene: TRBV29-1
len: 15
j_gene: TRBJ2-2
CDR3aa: CSVRVLGRPTGELFF

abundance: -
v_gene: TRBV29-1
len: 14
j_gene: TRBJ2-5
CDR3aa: CSVELVRGSETQYF

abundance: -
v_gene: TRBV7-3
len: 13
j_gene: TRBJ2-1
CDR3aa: CASSLGLYNEQFF

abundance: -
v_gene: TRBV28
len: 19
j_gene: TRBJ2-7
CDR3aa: CASSFILGVAGVQTYEQYF

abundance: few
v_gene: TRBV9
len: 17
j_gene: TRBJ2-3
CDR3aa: CASSVRGTVLSTDTQYF